These 14 T cell receptor beta chains were sequenced from one sample in a study of T-cell reconstitution after alpha-beta-depleted transplantation in children. Unique molecular identifiers were incorporated during preparation of the TCRbeta library. TCRdb re-called the PCR reads through MiXCR, storing one row per CDR3 protein. The repertoire consists of just under 550,000 distinct CDR3 sequences, with approximately 16% occurring once and the leading ten covering 3% to 4%. The specimen comprised PBMCs from the stem cell graft donor, sampled from the stem cell graft. These receptors were collected from a human donor who donated a stem cell graft to a child with acute lymphoblastic leukemia.

Points on this clonotype: Without the conserved terminal phenylalanine or tryptophan, this CDR3 likely stems from a read error. The rearrangement joins TRBV20-1 to TRBJ1-1, with a tentative D call TRBD1 (6 bases). The CDR3 loop spans 16 amino acids. V gave up 4 bases and J gave up 6 bases, with 24 bases separating them. Looked up from germline, CDR1 is DFQATT and CDR2 is SNEGSKA (reference sequence). CDR3 residues: CSATLGDRGLRAEAFL. In DNA form, the CDR3 reads TGCAGTGCTACATTGGGGGACCGGGGGCTTCGGGCTGAAGCTTTCTTG.

This clonotype was observed a few times. The J gene is TRBJ1-3, the V gene TRBV4-1, with TRBD1 as a possible D gene (6 bases). The CDR3 covers 20 residues. Germline loops: CDR1 MGHRA, CDR2 YSYEKL. Trimming took 3 bases from V and 0 from J, leaving 24 bases between them. The CDR3 coding sequence is TGCGCCAGCAGCCACGACGAAATAACCTGGACAGTCCGCTCTGGAAACACCATATATTTT. Translated, it gives CASSHDEITWTVRSGNTIYF.

This clonotype occurred a few times. The chain couples TRBV20-1 to TRBJ2-5, with D unresolved. Germline V CDR1 and CDR2: DFQATT, SNEGSKA (reference sequence). This CDR3 is 12 amino acids long. V shed 0 bases and J shed 9 bases, with 11 bases lying between them. The DNA for the CDR3 is TGCAGTGCTAGAGATCCGGACGTGGCCCAGTACTTC. Translated: CSARDPDVAQYF.

The V gene is TRBV6-1, the J gene TRBJ1-3; the D is unclear. This CDR3 spans 16 amino acids. V lost 6 bases to trimming and J lost 0 bases, with 15 bases between them. From germline, CDR1 is MNHNS and CDR2 SASEGT. The CDR3 coding sequence is TGTGCCAGCAGCCTTGGGAAGGGTTCCTCTGGAAACACCATATATTTT. Amino acid sequence: CASSLGKGSSGNTIYF.

This rearrangement joins TRBV7-9 to TRBJ2-1; possibly TRBD2 for D (5 bases). The germline V gene encodes CDR1 SEHNR and CDR2 FQNEAQ (reference sequence). This CDR3 has 15 residues. The V end lost 8 bases, the J end lost 8 bases, and 22 bases lay between the germline ends. CDR3 region: CASGLGVGSAYEQFF. CDR3 coding DNA: TGTGCCAGCGGCCTCGGGGTTGGAAGCGCCTATGAGCAGTTCTTC.

This clonotype showed up just a few times. The gene calls are TRBV5-5 and TRBJ1-6; D remains unclear. The CDR3 loop spans 12 amino acids. Trimming stripped 3 bases from V and 9 bases from J, with 7 bases between. Germline CDR1 is SGHKS and CDR2 is YYEKEE (reference sequence). The CDR3 DNA reads as TGTGCCAGCAGCTCTAACATTTCACCCCTCCACTTT. It is translated as CASSSNISPLHF.

This clonotype was counted between two and nine times. The chain joins TRBV15 to TRBJ1-5, with TRBD1 identical over 9 bases. There are 15 residues in the CDR3. Unmatched junction bases numbered 13, after V lost 5 bases and J lost 11 bases. Germline CDR1 and CDR2: LNHNV and YYDKDF (reference sequence). CDR3 nucleotides: TGTGCCACCAGCCCCAGGGCGGACAGGGGATCAGCCCAGCATTTT. It yields the protein CATSPRADRGSAQHF.

This clonotype was seen a handful of times. The genes are TRBV10-3 and TRBJ2-7; TRBD2 aligns across 11 bases. V shed 6 bases and J 2 bases; nucleotides not matched to a gene: 6. The germline gives CDR1 ENHRY, CDR2 SYGVKD. This CDR3 spans 15 amino acids. The CDR3: CAISPGLAEAYEQYF. In DNA, the CDR3 is TGTGCCATCAGCCCGGGACTAGCGGAGGCCTACGAGCAGTACTTC.

The V gene is TRBV29-1, the J gene TRBJ2-7; TRBD1 aligns across 7 bases. The CDR3 loop spans 15 amino acids. V lost 4 bases to trimming and J lost 7 bases; unmatched junction nucleotides: 16. The germline V gene encodes CDR1 SQVTM and CDR2 ANQGSEA. The CDR3 reads CSVVGWGQPLWEQYF. The CDR3 DNA follows: TGCAGCGTTGTGGGGTGGGGACAGCCCCTTTGGGAGCAGTACTTC.

This clonotype was detected only a few times. V is TRBV5-1 and J is TRBJ2-1; D tentatively reads TRBD1 or TRBD2 (5 bases each). Trimming stripped 0 bases from V and 7 bases from J, with 17 bases between. Germline CDR1 SGHRS, CDR2 YFSETQ. This CDR3 is 16 amino acids long. This chain's CDR3 is CASSLVAQGAGNEQFF. In DNA form, the CDR3 reads TGCGCCAGCAGCTTGGTGGCGCAGGGAGCTGGAAATGAGCAGTTCTTC.

This clonotype was counted once. The genes are TRBV27 and TRBJ2-7; 10 bases are a match to TRBD1. The V gene's germline CDR1 is MNHEY and CDR2 SMNVEV (reference sequence). Trimming took 7 bases from V and 3 from J; bases not matched to a gene: 9. The CDR3 runs to 15 residues. DNA for the CDR3: TGTGCCAGCAACACCCGGGGGACAGGGGACTACGAGCAGTACTTC. It encodes CASNTRGTGDYEQYF.

This clonotype was detected a few times. J is TRBJ2-7 and V is TRBV7-3, with 9 bases fitting TRBD2. Germline V gives CDR1 SGHTA, CDR2 FQGTGA. V gave up 0 bases and J gave up 5 bases; unmatched junction bases: 11. The CDR3 extends over 17 amino acids. CDR3 in amino acids: CASSLTYDGTSTHEQYF. The CDR3 DNA is TGTGCCAGCAGCTTAACGTACGATGGGACTAGCACCCACGAGCAGTACTTC.

This clonotype was seen a few times. V and J are TRBV19 and TRBJ2-7, with D unclear. Germline V lookup: CDR1 LNHDA, CDR2 SQIVND (reference sequence). Trimming removed 3 bases at V and 5 bases at J, with 5 bases between. There are 11 residues in the CDR3. The CDR3 DNA reads TGTGCCAGTAGTATGGGGAACGAGCAGTACTTC. Its translation: CASSMGNEQYF.

This clonotype showed up just a few times. At one of its ends the junction is not consistent with the germline gene, which may arise from a read error. This chain connects TRBV2 to TRBJ1-5; D unresolved. This CDR3 contains 12 residues. Germline values: CDR1 SNHLY, CDR2 FYNNEI. The chain's CDR3 is CASSELRQAQHF. In DNA, the CDR3 is TGTGCCAGCAGTGAACTGCGTCAGGCCCAGCATTTT.